This T cell receptor (beta chain) appears in the sequencing data of a study of T cell repertoires in cytomegalovirus infection. Findings and limits, study-wide: The response measured ex vivo was dominated by TCR beta clonotypes (HLA-C-restricted and CMV-specific).

Germline lookup yields CDR1 SGHTS and CDR2 YDEGEE. Trimming removed 2 bases from V and 0 bases from J, with 20 bases in between. CDR3 length: 18 amino acids. This clonotype was seen only once. Its antigen is not known. TCRdb fed the reads into MiXCR, producing one record per CDR3 protein. The data contain about 490,000 distinct CDR3 sequences, 10% to 12% of them singletons. Sequenced sample: PBMCs. V is TRBV5-8 and J is TRBJ1-1; D not certain. This TCR was recovered from a human donor in good health (CMV status not recorded). Some clones in this sample may be carry-over from other donors' samples. The CDR3 protein is CASSLMALGSGMNTEAFF. The CDR3 region has the DNA TGTGCCAGCAGCTTAATGGCCCTCGGCTCGGGCATGAACACTGAAGCTTTCTTT.